This TCR beta chain was captured by sequencing in a study of early T cells in non-severe SARS-CoV-2 infection (dated by TCRdb to 2020 to 2022). With regard to the full study: Because TCR sequencing was done on bulk RNA from unsorted whole blood, the alpha and beta chains could not be paired. What the research found in general, with its limitations: VDJdb matching was skewed toward anti-spike CD8 responses and likely underestimated virus-specific expansions by missing private and CD4 specificities.

V and J are trimmed by 4 bases and 7 bases, and the gene matches miss 10 bases of the junction. The germline V gene (reference sequence) specifies DFQATT as CDR1 and SNEGSKA as CDR2. The CDR3 contains 16 residues, cysteine and phenylalanine counted. Kept here is only the CDR3 DNA, which spans 48 bases and is read in frame from base 1. Receptor libraries were prepared by 5' RACE. Sequenced on a NextSeq 500. The TCR library protocol attached unique molecular identifiers to individual cDNA molecules to correct for sequencing error and PCR bias. Both TCR alpha and beta chains were sequenced, and tight co-correlation was observed between alpha and beta sequence abundances in each sample. In the source study's methods: Decombinator V4 was used to annotate TCR sequences for V gene, J gene and CDR3. Expanded TCRs were defined as changing significantly between any two time points under a Poisson model with p below 0.0001. TCR abundances were normalised to the total number of TCRs sequenced per sample and were expressed as counts per million. MAIT TCRs were defined by TRAV1-2 paired with TRAJ12, TRAJ20 or TRAJ33, and iNKT TCRs by TRAV10 paired with TRAJ18. VDJdb, accessed 1 November 2021, was searched for CMV, EBV and SARS-CoV-2 annotated TCRs, with TCRs annotated for multiple antigens excluded. The raw public data were reprocessed by TCRdb itself: fastp quality trimming at Q25, MiXCR clonotype calling, in-frame beta chains only. Records with the same CDR3 protein are collapsed into one entry carrying the most frequent genes and DNA. TCRdb, rather than the study authors, made the V and J calls. The table for this sample lists about 83,000 distinct CDR3 sequences; around an eighth of them were counted only once. In total, the top ten clones hold roughly 3% of the sample.

As for this clonotype: The antigen this receptor binds is unknown. Base qualities are missing; no much larger clone stands one base away.

This was a case-control study nested in a cohort of healthcare workers in London, UK, who had nasopharyngeal swab PCR tests and blood samples taken every week. Healthcare workers were recruited during the week of the UK lockdown, between 23 and 31 March 2020, and followed weekly for up to 16 weeks. This clonotype originated in an adult who was a healthcare worker with PCR-confirmed SARS-CoV-2 infection or an uninfected control (not recorded which). Sequencing input: whole blood. This chain joins TRBV20-1 to TRBJ2-3; TRBD2 matches 14 bases in the middle. The DNA sequence follows: TGCAGTGCTATCGACCCAGGACTAGCGGGGGGTTATACGCAGTATTTT. Its translation is CSAIDPGLAGGYTQYF.